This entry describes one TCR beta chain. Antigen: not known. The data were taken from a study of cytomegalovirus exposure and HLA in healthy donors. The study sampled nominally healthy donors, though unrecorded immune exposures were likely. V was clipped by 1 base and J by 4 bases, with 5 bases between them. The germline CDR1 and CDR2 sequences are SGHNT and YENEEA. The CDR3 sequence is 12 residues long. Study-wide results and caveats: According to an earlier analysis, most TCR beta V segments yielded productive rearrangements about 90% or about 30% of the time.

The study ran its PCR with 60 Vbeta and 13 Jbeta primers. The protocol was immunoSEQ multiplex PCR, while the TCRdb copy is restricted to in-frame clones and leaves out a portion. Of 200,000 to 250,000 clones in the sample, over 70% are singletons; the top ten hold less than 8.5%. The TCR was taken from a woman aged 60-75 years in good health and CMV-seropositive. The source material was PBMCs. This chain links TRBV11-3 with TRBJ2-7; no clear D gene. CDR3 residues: CASSLAGYEQYF. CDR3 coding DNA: TGTGCCAGCAGCTTAGCCGGTTACGAGCAGTACTTC.